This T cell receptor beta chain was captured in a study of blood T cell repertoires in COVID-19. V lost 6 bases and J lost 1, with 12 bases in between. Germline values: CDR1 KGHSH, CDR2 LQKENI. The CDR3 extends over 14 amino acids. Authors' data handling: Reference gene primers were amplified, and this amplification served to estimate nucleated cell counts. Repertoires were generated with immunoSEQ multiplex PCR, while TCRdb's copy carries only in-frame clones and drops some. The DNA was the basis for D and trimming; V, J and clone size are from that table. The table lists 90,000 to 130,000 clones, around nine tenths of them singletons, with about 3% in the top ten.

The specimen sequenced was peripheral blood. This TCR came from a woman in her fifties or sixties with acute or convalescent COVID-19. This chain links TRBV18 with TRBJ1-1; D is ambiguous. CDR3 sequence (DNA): TGTGCCAGCTCTGAACAGACGAAGAACACTGAAGCTTTCTTT. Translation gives CASSEQTKNTEAFF.